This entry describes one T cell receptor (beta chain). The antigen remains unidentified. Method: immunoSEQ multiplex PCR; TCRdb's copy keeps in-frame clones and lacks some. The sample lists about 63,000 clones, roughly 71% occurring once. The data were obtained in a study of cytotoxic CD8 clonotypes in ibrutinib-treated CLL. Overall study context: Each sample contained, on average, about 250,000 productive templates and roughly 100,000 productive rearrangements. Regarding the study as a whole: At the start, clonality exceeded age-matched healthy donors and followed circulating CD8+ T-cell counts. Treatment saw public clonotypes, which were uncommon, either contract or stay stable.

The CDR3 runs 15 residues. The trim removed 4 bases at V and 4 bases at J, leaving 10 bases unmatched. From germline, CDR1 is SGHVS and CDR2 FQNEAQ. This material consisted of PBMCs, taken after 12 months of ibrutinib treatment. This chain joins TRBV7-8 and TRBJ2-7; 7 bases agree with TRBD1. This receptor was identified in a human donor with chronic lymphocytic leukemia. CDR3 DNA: TGTGCCAGCAGCTCCCGACAGGGACCTTCTTACGAGCAGTACTTC. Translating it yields CASSSRQGPSYEQYF.